One and the same sample provided the 8 T cell receptor beta chains below, sequenced in a study of CD8 T cells in ankylosing spondylitis. TCRdb used MiXCR to reprocess the 5' RACE reads, holding one entry per CDR3 protein. The sample has 200,000 to 300,000 distinct CDR3 sequences; 7.5% to 9.5% are singletons. The sample was blood, either unsorted or a sorted T cell fraction (not recorded which). These receptor sequences come from a female donor with ankylosing spondylitis or in good health (not recorded which).

A few counts support this clonotype. The gene calls are TRBV7-6 and TRBJ2-5, with unresolved D. V was shortened by 4 bases and J by 5 bases, with 8 bases between the two germline ends. The germline CDR1 and CDR2 sequences are SGHVS and FNYEAQ. CDR3 length: 12 amino acids. The CDR3 DNA is TGTGCCAGCAGCTCCCTTGGGGAGACCCAGTACTTC. Its translation is CASSSLGETQYF. Full variable domain (missing parts from reference TRBV7-6 and TRBJ2-5): GAGVSQSPRYKVTKRGQDVALRCDPISGHVSLYWYRQALGQGPEFLTYFNYEAQQDKSGLPNDRFSAERPEGSISTLTIQRTEQRDSAMYRCASSSLGETQYFGPGTRLLVL.

This clonotype was observed a handful of times. J is TRBJ2-7 and V is TRBV6-5; D may be TRBD1 or TRBD2 (5 bases each). V was pared by 0 bases and J by 3 bases, with 9 bases between. Germline V gene data show CDR1 as MNHEY and CDR2 as SVGAGI. The CDR3 has 14 residues. CDR3 residues: CASSYSGRSYEQYF. CDR3 sequence (DNA): TGTGCCAGCAGTTACTCGGGACGGAGCTACGAGCAGTACTTC.

This clonotype showed up many times. This sequence joins TRBV6-2 or TRBV6-3 and TRBJ1-2; 7 nucleotides line up with TRBD1. The CDR3 length is 15 residues. V trimming: 0 bases; J trimming: 4 bases; junction bases outside the gene matches: 5. Looked up from germline, CDR1 is MNHEY and CDR2 is SVGEGT. The CDR3 loop is CASSYSQGDLYGYTF. The CDR3 coding sequence is TGTGCCAGCAGTTACTCTCAGGGGGATCTCTATGGCTACACCTTC.

Details on this clonotype: A much larger clone differs from this one at a single base, so this may be a read error. The chain uses TRBV29-1 and TRBJ1-1; D ambiguous. The CDR3 totals 13 residues. Trimming took off 8 bases at V and 0 bases at J, with 13 bases between the two ends. Germline V gives CDR1 SQVTM, CDR2 ANQGSEA. The DNA for the CDR3 is TGCAGCACCCTCGGGTGGATGAACACTGAAGCTTTCTTT. It yields the protein CSTLGWMNTEAFF.

This clonotype was observed at least ten times. This rearrangement joins TRBV12-3 or TRBV12-4 to TRBJ2-7, with a tentative D call TRBD2 (6 bases). V lost 6 bases and J lost 3, with 12 bases in between. This CDR3 has 13 residues. The CDR3 region is CASSKLARYEQYF. The CDR3 DNA follows: TGTGCCAGCAGCAAACTAGCCCGCTACGAGCAGTACTTC.

This clonotype was seen a handful of times. The chain joins TRBV5-5 to TRBJ1-6; perhaps TRBD1 as D (5 bases). This CDR3 spans 14 amino acids. CDR1 and CDR2 (germline): SGHKS, YYEKEE (reference sequence). Deletions cut 2 bases from V and 9 bases from J, with 12 bases between. Here the CDR3 reads CASSFGQGGSPLHF. CDR3 in DNA: TGTGCCAGCAGCTTCGGGCAGGGTGGTTCACCCCTCCACTTT. Based on the CDR3 plus reference TRBV5-5 and TRBJ1-6, the full variable domain is DAGVTQSPTHLIKTRGQQVTLRCSPISGHKSVSWYQQVLGQGPQFIFQYYEKEERGRGNFPDRFSARQFPNYSSELNVNALLLGDSALYLCASSFGQGGSPLHFGNGTRLTVT.

In its sample, this clonotype was seen many times. The rearrangement uses TRBV20-1 and TRBJ2-1, with 15 bases identical to TRBD2. V shed 0 bases, J shed 8 bases, and the junction held 5 bases outside the gene matches. Germline loops: CDR1 DFQATT, CDR2 SNEGSKA (reference sequence). The CDR3 runs 16 residues. CDR3 DNA sequence: TGCAGTGCTAGAGATCTGAGGACTAGCGGGAGGGATGAGCAGTTCTTC. Translating gives CSARDLRTSGRDEQFF.

This clonotype has more than one count but fewer than ten. The V gene is TRBV7-2, the J gene TRBJ2-7, with 8 bases fitting TRBD2. V lost 5 bases to trimming and J lost 2 bases; unmatched junction nucleotides: 11. Per the germline V gene, CDR1 is SGHTA and CDR2 is FQGNSA. The CDR3 has 16 amino acids. The CDR3 DNA follows: TGTGCCAGCAGCCTTTTGCATAGCGGGACTACCTACGAGCAGTACTTC. It is translated as CASSLLHSGTTYEQYF.